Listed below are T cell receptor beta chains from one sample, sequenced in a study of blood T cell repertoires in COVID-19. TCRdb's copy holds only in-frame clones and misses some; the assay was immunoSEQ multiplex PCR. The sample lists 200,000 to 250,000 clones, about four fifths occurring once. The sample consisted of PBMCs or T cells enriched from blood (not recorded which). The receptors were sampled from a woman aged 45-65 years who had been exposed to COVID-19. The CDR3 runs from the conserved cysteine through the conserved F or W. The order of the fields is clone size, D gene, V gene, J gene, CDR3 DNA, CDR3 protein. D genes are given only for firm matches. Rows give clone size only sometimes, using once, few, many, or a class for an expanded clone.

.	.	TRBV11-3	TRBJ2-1	TGTGCCAGCAGCTTGGGGGGCTCCTACAATGAGCAGTTCTTC	CASSLGGSYNEQFF
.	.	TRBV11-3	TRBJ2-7	TGTGCCAGCACGCCTCGACCGACTTTGACCCACGAGCAGTACTTC	CASTPRPTLTHEQYF
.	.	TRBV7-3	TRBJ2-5	TGTGCCAGCAGCGCGTCCAGGGTCGGGCCCCAGTACTTC	CASSASRVGPQYF
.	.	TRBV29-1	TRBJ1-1	TGCAGCGTTGAACAGGGAAACACTGAAGCTTTCTTT	CSVEQGNTEAFF
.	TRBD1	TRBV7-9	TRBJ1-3	TGTGCCAGCAGCACGCCAGACAGGGGAATAGGGAACACCATATATTTT	CASSTPDRGIGNTIYF
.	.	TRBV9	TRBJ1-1	TGTGCCAGCAGCAGGGGGGGCCGGGTGGACACTGAAGCTTTCTTT	CASSRGGRVDTEAFF
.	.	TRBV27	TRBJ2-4	TGTGCCAGCAGTTTATTCGGGGGATCGAGTACGAACATTCAGTACTTC	CASSLFGGSSTNIQYF
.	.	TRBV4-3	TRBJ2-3	TGCGCCAGCAGCCAGGCGGGGGCGGGCACAGATACGCAGTATTTT	CASSQAGAGTDTQYF
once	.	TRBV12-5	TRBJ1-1	TGTGCTAGTGGCTTGGACTGGGGGGCTGAAGCTTTCTTT	CASGLDWGAEAFF
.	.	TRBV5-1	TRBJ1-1	TGCGCCAGCAGCTTCGACCTGGGCTTCAGTGAAGCTTTCTTT	CASSFDLGFSEAFF
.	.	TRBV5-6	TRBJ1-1	TGTGCCAGCAGCGGAGAGACAGGGAACACTGAAGCTTTCTTT	CASSGETGNTEAFF
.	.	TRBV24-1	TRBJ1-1	TGTGCCACCAGTGATTCCGGTCGAGAACACACTGAAGCTTTCTTT	CATSDSGREHTEAFF
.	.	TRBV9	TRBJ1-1	TGTGCCAGCAGCCTAAGGGGATCTGGAACTGAAGCTTTCTTT	CASSLRGSGTEAFF
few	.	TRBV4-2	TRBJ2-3	TGTGCCAGCAGCGCCTACTTGGCAGATACGCAGTATTTT	CASSAYLADTQYF
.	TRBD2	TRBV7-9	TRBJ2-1	TGTGCCAGCAGCCCTCCGGGACTAGCGGAGTTTAATGAGCAGTTCTTC	CASSPPGLAEFNEQFF
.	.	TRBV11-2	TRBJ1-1	TGTGCCAGCAGCTCCAGGGGGAACACTGAAGCTTTCTTT	CASSSRGNTEAFF
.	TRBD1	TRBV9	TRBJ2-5	TGTGCCAGCAGCCCGACGGACAGGCCGTACCAAGAGACCCAGTACTTC	CASSPTDRPYQETQYF
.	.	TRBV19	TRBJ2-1	TGTGCCAGTAGTTTAACCGGGGGCTCCTACAATGAGCAGTTCTTC	CASSLTGGSYNEQFF
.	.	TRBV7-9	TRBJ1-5	TGTGCCAGCAGCGGCGGAGTTGGCAATCAGCCCCAGCATTTT	CASSGGVGNQPQHF
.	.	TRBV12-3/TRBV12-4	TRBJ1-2	TGTGCCAGCAGCTCAGGGGTCAACTATGGCTACACCTTC	CASSSGVNYGYTF
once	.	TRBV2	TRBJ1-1	TGTGCCAGCAGTGAATGGGGGAGGGCTTTCTTT	CASSEWGRAFF
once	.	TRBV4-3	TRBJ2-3	TGCGCCAGCAGCCAAGGGACTCGAGACCCAGATACGCAGTATTTT	CASSQGTRDPDTQYF
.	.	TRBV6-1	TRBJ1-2	TGTGCCAGCAGTGAACGTACTAACTATGGCTACACCTTC	CASSERTNYGYTF
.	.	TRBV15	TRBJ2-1	TGTGCCACCAGCAGAGATCGAGGGAGCGAGCAGTTCTTC	CATSRDRGSEQFF
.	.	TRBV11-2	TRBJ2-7	TGTGCCAGCAGCTTAGATCGGCGACACCTTTACGAGCAGTACTTC	CASSLDRRHLYEQYF